A single sample gave rise to the 24 T cell receptor beta chains below, sequenced in a study of OX40 agonist ivuxolimab in advanced cancers. Repertoires were generated with immunoSEQ multiplex PCR, while TCRdb's copy carries only in-frame clones and drops some. The table has about 82,000 clones, over 80% seen once. The material sequenced was CD4+ or CD8+ T cells sorted from blood, taken in a trial of the OX40 agonist ivuxolimab. The source is an adult with an advanced solid tumor such as melanoma, head and neck, liver or kidney cancer.

The genes are TRBV6-5 and TRBJ2-1; no clear D. The germline CDR1 and CDR2 sequences are MNHEY and SVGAGI. CDR3 length: 16 residues. Trimming cost V 4 bases and J 4 bases, with 17 bases left between them. The CDR3 DNA reads as TGTGCCAGCAGTTCCCATGACCGAGCGCCTTACAATGAGCAGTTCTTC. It translates to CASSSHDRAPYNEQFF.

This chain connects TRBV5-1 to TRBJ1-2; no clear D. V dropped 0 bases and J dropped 1 base, with 13 bases sitting between them. CDR1 is SGHRS, CDR2 YFSETQ, per germline. The CDR3 is 16 residues long. CDR3 nucleotide sequence: TGCGCCAGCAGCTTGGGACTGCAAAACTTTAACTATGGCTACACCTTC. This sequence encodes CASSLGLQNFNYGYTF. Full variable domain (missing parts from reference TRBV5-1 and TRBJ1-2): KAGVTQTPRYLIKTRGQQVTLSCSPISGHRSVSWYQQTPGQGLQFLFEYFSETQRNKGNFPGRFSGRQFSNSRSEMNVSTLELGDSALYLCASSLGLQNFNYGYTFGSGTRLTVV.

CDR3: CASSPPGGGDTEAFF. CDR3 coding DNA: TGCGCCAGCAGCCCCCCCGGGGGTGGGGACACTGAAGCTTTCTTT. V gene TRBV5-1 combines with J gene TRBJ1-1; TRBD1 might be the D (5 bases). This CDR3 region has 15 residues. Germline CDR1 SGHRS, CDR2 YFSETQ. V was shortened by 4 bases and J by 3 bases, with 16 bases between the two germline ends.

The V and J genes are TRBV5-6 and TRBJ1-1; 7 positions match TRBD1. CDR3 length: 15 amino acids. Trimming took 0 bases from V and 1 from J; bases not matched to a gene: 3. Germline V lookup: CDR1 SGHDT, CDR2 YYEEEE. The CDR3 region is CASSLANRGNTEAFF. CDR3 in DNA: TGTGCCAGCAGCTTGGCCAACAGGGGGAACACTGAAGCTTTCTTT.

CDR3 loop: CASSPGGLETQYF. As DNA, the CDR3 is TGTGCCAGCAGCCCGGGGGGTCTTGAGACCCAGTACTTC. The V call is TRBV5-4, the J call TRBJ2-5; 7 bases match TRBD2. CDR1 and CDR2 (germline): SGHNT, YYREEE (reference sequence). This CDR3 has 13 amino acids. V was pared by 4 bases and J by 5 bases, with 5 bases of the junction left unmatched.

This chain links TRBV9 with TRBJ1-4; D gene unclear. The V gene's germline CDR1 is SGDLS and CDR2 YYNGEE. V lost 0 bases to trimming and J lost 0 bases, with 9 bases between them. This CDR3 has 16 residues. The CDR3 coding sequence is TGTGCCAGCAGCGTAGGGGCCGGGGCAACTAATGAAAAACTGTTTTTT. This encodes CASSVGAGATNEKLFF.

This sequence joins TRBV10-2 and TRBJ1-1, with 11 bases aligning to TRBD1. V was clipped by 8 bases and J by 5 bases; unmatched bases: 7. CDR3 length equals 14 residues. Germline V CDR1 and CDR2: WSHSY, SAAADI. In DNA, the CDR3 is TGCGCCAGCTTTGGGACAGGGGGAGGAACTGAAGCTTTCTTT. As protein: CASFGTGGGTEAFF.

This rearrangement joins TRBV4-1 to TRBJ2-7, with 7 bases that match TRBD1. V dropped 2 bases and J dropped 3; count of bases not matched to a gene: 4. The germline CDR1 and CDR2 sequences are MGHRA and YSYEKL. The CDR3 loop spans 14 amino acids. CDR3: CASSQITGVYEQYF. The CDR3 coding sequence is TGCGCCAGCAGCCAAATAACAGGGGTCTACGAGCAGTACTTC.

This clone showed up just once. The genes are TRBV7-9 and TRBJ2-1, with 10 bases lining up with TRBD2. Unmatched junction bases numbered 4, after V lost 3 bases and J lost 5 bases. CDR3 length equals 15 residues. The germline V gene has CDR1 SEHNR and CDR2 FQNEAQ (reference sequence). CDR3 amino acids: CASSFPSGGHNEQFF. The CDR3 coding sequence is TGTGCCAGCAGCTTCCCTAGCGGGGGACACAATGAGCAGTTCTTC.

The V gene is TRBV4-3, the J gene TRBJ2-1; no definite D call. From germline, CDR1 is LGHNA and CDR2 YSLEER. The V end was cut by 0 bases, the J end by 0 bases, with 15 bases between. The CDR3 length is 18 residues. The CDR3: CASSQDPFSRSSYNEQFF. DNA of the CDR3: TGCGCCAGCAGCCAAGACCCTTTTTCGAGGAGCTCCTACAATGAGCAGTTCTTC.

The rearrangement uses TRBV11-2 and TRBJ2-3; D might be TRBD2 (7 bases). The CDR3 contains 16 residues. V lost 3 bases and J lost 3, with 16 bases in between. Looked up from germline, CDR1 is SGHAT and CDR2 is FQNNGV. The CDR3 bases are TGTGCCAGCAGCTTCGAGGGGGGGCTTTGGACAGATACGCAGTATTTT. It specifies CASSFEGGLWTDTQYF.

For the CDR3, the DNA is TGCGCCAGCAGCTTGGGACAGGGGATCGGGCGCGAGCAGTACTTC. It yields the protein CASSLGQGIGREQYF. The chain recombines TRBV5-1 with TRBJ2-7; TRBD1 matches 8 bases. CDR1 and CDR2 from the germline V gene are SGHRS and YFSETQ. Trimming at V came to 0 bases and at J to 6 bases, leaving 8 bases not matched to a gene. This CDR3 spans 15 amino acids.

The chain carries TRBV11-3 and TRBJ1-1; maybe TRBD1 (6 bases). Trimming removed 5 bases from V and 8 bases from J, with 9 bases in between. Germline lookup yields CDR1 SGHNT and CDR2 YENEEA. The CDR3 sequence is 11 residues long. The CDR3, as DNA: TGTGCCAGCAGCCCCGGGACAGAAGCTTTCTTT. Translated: CASSPGTEAFF.

This chain links TRBV7-2 with TRBJ2-7, with 8 bases identical to TRBD1. The CDR3 sequence is 14 residues long. J lost 5 bases, V lost 7 bases, and 10 bases had no gene match. Germline V gene data show CDR1 as SGHTA and CDR2 as FQGNSA. DNA for the CDR3: TGTGCCAGCACCGACCCCGGACAGGGCGACGAGCAGTACTTC. Translating gives CASTDPGQGDEQYF.

This clone came up a few times. The V call is TRBV7-9, the J call TRBJ1-4, with D unclear. Germline CDR1 is SEHNR and CDR2 is FQNEAQ (reference sequence). With 10 bases removed from V and 2 bases from J, the gap between germline ends came to 11 bases. The CDR3 extends over 13 amino acids. The CDR3 nucleotides are TGTGCCAATACCGACGTGACTAATGAAAAACTGTTTTTT. It yields the protein CANTDVTNEKLFF.

This chain connects TRBV5-4 to TRBJ1-1; D gene unclear. Germline CDR1 reads SGHNT; CDR2 reads YYREEE (reference sequence). With 4 bases removed from V and 1 base from J, the gap between germline ends came to 8 bases. The CDR3 consists of 13 residues. This chain's CDR3 is CASSPQANTEAFF. The DNA of the CDR3 is TGTGCCAGCAGCCCCCAGGCGAACACTGAAGCTTTCTTT.

This sequence joins TRBV27 and TRBJ2-7; 11 nucleotides agree with TRBD1. J gave up 3 bases and V 2 bases, and 6 bases lay outside the gene matches. The CDR3 is 16 residues long. The germline V gene has CDR1 MNHEY and CDR2 SMNVEV (reference sequence). The CDR3 loop reads CASSLIGTGGFYEQYF. The CDR3 bases are TGTGCCAGCAGTTTAATCGGGACAGGGGGGTTCTACGAGCAGTACTTC.

The chain recombines TRBV4-2 with TRBJ2-4, with D possibly matching TRBD2 (7 bases). V lost 2 bases to trimming and J lost 9 bases, with 20 bases between them. The CDR3 loop spans 16 amino acids. In germline, CDR1 is LGHNA, CDR2 YNFKEQ. The DNA for the CDR3 is TGTGCCAGCAGCCAACCTCTTGGGGCGGGGGCGGGCATTCAGTACTTC. Translation gives CASSQPLGAGAGIQYF.

The V and J genes are TRBV4-2 and TRBJ2-3; 8 bases agree with TRBD2. The germline gives CDR1 LGHNA, CDR2 YNFKEQ. V was clipped by 0 bases and J by 5 bases; unmatched bases: 4. This CDR3 region has 15 residues. The CDR3 nucleotides are TGTGCCAGCAGCCAAGATGGCAGCGGGGGAGATACGCAGTATTTT. Protein product: CASSQDGSGGDTQYF.

This chain links TRBV7-9 with TRBJ1-2, with 8 bases matching TRBD1. CDR1 and CDR2 from the germline V gene are SEHNR and FQNEAQ (reference sequence). The V and J ends lost 7 bases and 6 bases, in that order; junction bases with no gene match: 13. This CDR3 contains 15 residues. CDR3 bases: TGTGCCAGCATCGGGACAGGCTATGCTATGGATGGCTACACCTTC. This gives the protein CASIGTGYAMDGYTF. The full variable domain, with the rest looked up from reference TRBV7-9 and TRBJ1-2, is DTGVSQNPRHKITKRGQNVTFRCDPISEHNRLYWYRQTLGQGPEFLTYFQNEAQLEKSRLLSDRFSAERPKGSFSTLEIQRTEQGDSAMYLCASIGTGYAMDGYTFGSGTRLTVV.

This sequence joins TRBV7-6 and TRBJ1-1, with D unclear. V lost 5 bases and J lost 1, with 8 bases in between. Germline values: CDR1 SGHVS, CDR2 FNYEAQ. The CDR3 has 13 amino acids. CDR3 sequence reads: CASSPGENTEAFF. CDR3 DNA: TGTGCCAGCAGCCCCGGAGAGAACACTGAAGCTTTCTTT.

V gene TRBV27 combines with J gene TRBJ2-2; D is perhaps TRBD1 (6 bases). V was cut by 3 bases and J by 6 bases, with 20 bases left in between. Germline V lookup: CDR1 MNHEY, CDR2 SMNVEV (reference sequence). This CDR3 is built from 17 residues. CDR3 residues: CASSFSLGRGRAGELFF. In DNA, the CDR3 is TGTGCCAGCAGTTTCTCTCTGGGCAGGGGCCGCGCCGGGGAGCTGTTTTTT.

This clone was found once. The chain has TRBV9 and TRBJ2-7; D may correspond to TRBD1 or TRBD2 (5 bases each). This CDR3 is built from 14 residues. The germline V and J ends were trimmed by 3 bases and 2 bases, with 12 bases remaining between them. Looked up from germline, CDR1 is SGDLS and CDR2 is YYNGEE. Here the CDR3 DNA reads TGTGCCAGCAGCGCACGGGACCGGCCCTACGAGCAGTACTTC. The encoded protein is CASSARDRPYEQYF.

This clone was found a few times. The genes are TRBV7-2 and TRBJ2-7; TRBD1 matches 7 bases. The V segment lost 4 bases and the J segment 1 base; nucleotides outside the gene matches: 4. Germline loops: CDR1 SGHTA, CDR2 FQGNSA. The CDR3 totals 14 residues. CDR3 loop: CASSSGDSSYEQYF. Written as DNA, the CDR3 is TGTGCCAGCAGCTCCGGGGACAGTTCCTACGAGCAGTACTTC.